This T cell receptor (beta chain) comes out of a study of vaccination effects on CD4 cells after COVID-19. Repertoires were generated with immunoSEQ multiplex PCR, while TCRdb's copy carries only in-frame clones and drops some. The table lists roughly 55,000 clones, approximately 78% of them singletons, with 1.5% to 2% in the top ten. Deletions cut 4 bases from V and 5 bases from J, with 8 bases between. CDR1 is SNHLY and CDR2 is FYNNEI in the germline V gene. CDR3 size: 13 residues. Antigen-specific CD4+ T cells were expanded with viral peptide pools in the ViraFEST assay before sequencing. Following culture for around 10 days, CD4+ T cells were isolated. All study participants received two doses of BNT162b2 or mRNA-1273 vaccine. For this clone: Antigen specificity is unknown.

This receptor was obtained from a human donor who received a COVID-19 vaccine. This chain links TRBV2 with TRBJ2-2; a possible D gene is TRBD1 (6 bases). The starting material was CD4+ T cells from PBMCs cultured with HCoV-OC43 spike peptides, obtained after COVID-19 vaccination. The subset was: HCoV-OC43 spike overlapping peptide pool stimulation. The CDR3 loop reads CASSVQGTGELFF. CDR3 sequence (DNA): TGTGCCAGCAGTGTTCAGGGGACCGGGGAGCTGTTTTTT.